The clone carrying this T cell receptor (beta chain) was found a few times. The antigen remains undetermined. The entry originates in a study of T cells in Graves' hyperthyroidism and ophthalmopathy. The study, taken as a whole, reports: Before onset, by a median of about six months, the model predicted ophthalmopathy. Stable hyperthyroidism was separated from ophthalmopathy by a model based on 13 V-J features. Among thyroid clonotypes expanded above 0.001, most also appeared in blood.

RNA transcripts yielded amplified TCR beta CDR3 regions. RT-PCR in the first round (using the HTBI primer set) targeted the TCR CDR3. Using its own MiXCR run on the multiplex PCR reads, TCRdb lists one record per CDR3 protein. The sample includes about 620,000 distinct CDR3 sequences, about a sixth of them seen just once. Diagnosis of hyperthyroidism was new in patients aged 18 to 65, and its duration was under 2 months. This receptor was taken from a woman between 25 and 40 years old with Graves' hyperthyroidism. The specimen was blood.

The CDR3 sequence is CACTEGGHTDTQYF. The CDR3 DNA reads as TGTGCCTGCACAGAGGGGGGACACACAGATACGCAGTATTTT. This chain joins TRBV30 and TRBJ2-3; D might be TRBD1 or TRBD2, each matching 6 bases. Germline CDR1 is GTSNPN and CDR2 is SVGIG (reference sequence). Trimming took off 6 bases at V and 2 bases at J, with 15 bases between the two ends. The CDR3 spans 14 residues.